The 29 T cell receptor beta chains below come from one sample, sequenced in a study of human T cells and chemical hapten exposure. In TCRdb, the RACE reads were re-called with MiXCR into one record per CDR3 protein. This table holds about 55,000 distinct CDR3 sequences, less than 10% found once. Time point noted: patch test 2, 6 weeks after DPC sensitization. Treatment noted: therapeutic diphenylcyclopropenone sensitization with weekly scalp DPC. This material consisted of whole blood, taken in connection with sensitization to the hapten diphenylcyclopropenone (DPC). These receptors all stem from a woman aged 50 to 65 with alopecia areata. Some clones in this sample may be carry-over from other donors' samples.

This clonotype was seen many times. The chain links TRBV9 to TRBJ1-2; D is perhaps TRBD1 (6 bases). V shed 0 bases and J shed 3 bases, with 12 bases lying between them. CDR3 size: 15 residues. CDR1 and CDR2 (germline): SGDLS, YYNGEE. CDR3 bases: TGTGCCAGCAGCGTAGAGGGCAGGGGATACTATGGCTACACCTTC. Translated, it gives CASSVEGRGYYGYTF.

This clonotype was observed a handful of times. The chain uses TRBV15 and TRBJ1-5; the D gene is possibly TRBD1 (5 bases). Trimming took 2 bases from V and 11 from J, leaving 13 bases between them. The CDR3 consists of 13 residues. Per germline, CDR1 LNHNV and CDR2 YYDKDF (reference sequence). CDR3 region: CATSRFQGASQHF. The CDR3 DNA follows: TGTGCCACCAGCAGATTTCAAGGGGCCTCCCAGCATTTT.

The J gene is TRBJ2-7, the V gene TRBV28; 10 bases are shared with TRBD1. Per the germline V gene, CDR1 is MDHEN and CDR2 is SYDVKM. Germline trimming cut 5 bases from V and 3 bases from J; bases unmatched to any gene: 7. There are 15 residues in the CDR3. The CDR3 DNA is TGTGCCAGCAGTCTCGGGACAGGGGTTGGCTACGAGCAGTACTTC. It encodes CASSLGTGVGYEQYF. Looking up the rest from reference TRBV28 and TRBJ2-7 gives the full variable domain: DVKVTQSSRYLVKRTGEKVFLECVQDMDHENMFWYRQDPGLGLRLIYFSYDVKMKEKGDIPEGYSVSREKKERFSLILESASTNQTSMYLCASSLGTGVGYEQYFGPGTRLTVT.

The genes are TRBV7-2 and TRBJ1-6; TRBD1 is a possible D gene (5 bases). V was pared by 7 bases and J by 10 bases, with 17 bases between. Germline loops: CDR1 SGHTA, CDR2 FQGNSA. The CDR3 has 14 amino acids. CDR3 nucleotide sequence: TGTGCCAGCACCGCCCAACAGGAGGGGTCACCCCTCCACTTT. This encodes CASTAQQEGSPLHF.

This clonotype was found a few times. This sequence joins TRBV6-1 and TRBJ2-1; weak D call: TRBD2 (7 bases). CDR1 and CDR2 from the germline V gene are MNHNS and SASEGT. V was pared by 8 bases and J by 9 bases, with 23 bases between. The CDR3 is made up of 15 amino acids. CDR3 sequence: CASLGGLALLGEQFF. CDR3 nucleotides: TGTGCCAGCTTGGGGGGGCTAGCACTTTTGGGTGAGCAGTTCTTC.

This clonotype was detected many times. At one end the junction does not follow the germline gene, possibly because of a read error. The chain joins TRBV7-7 to TRBJ2-3; 7 bases line up with TRBD2. The CDR3 is made up of 15 amino acids. The germline gives CDR1 SSHAT, CDR2 FNYEAQ (reference sequence). CDR3 sequence reads: CASSFGGTSTDTQYF. The DNA for the CDR3 is TGTGCTAGCAGCTTCGGGGGGACGAGCACAGATACGCAGTATTTT.

This clonotype was observed a handful of times. The chain couples TRBV28 to TRBJ2-1, with TRBD2 matching over 11 bases. The junction had 15 bases not matched to a gene; V was cut back by 4 bases and J by 7 bases. Germline V CDR1 and CDR2: MDHEN, SYDVKM. The CDR3 has 18 amino acids. DNA for the CDR3: TGTGCCAGCAGTTCTTTTCGTCTTGGGACTAGCGGAATAAATGAGCAGTTCTTC. Its protein product is CASSSFRLGTSGINEQFF.

The chain recombines TRBV7-2 with TRBJ2-3, with D maybe TRBD2 (5 bases). The germline V gene encodes CDR1 SGHTA and CDR2 FQGNSA. Trimming pared 1 base from V and 0 bases from J, leaving 8 bases between. The CDR3 loop spans 15 amino acids. This CDR3 reads CASSLDRTSTDTQYF. In DNA, the CDR3 is TGTGCCAGCAGCTTAGATCGGACTAGCACAGATACGCAGTATTTT.

This clonotype was seen ten or more times. The genes are TRBV28 and TRBJ1-2, with D possibly TRBD1 on 6 matching bases. The V end lost 3 bases, the J end lost 8 bases, and 13 bases lay between the germline ends. Germline CDR1 MDHEN, CDR2 SYDVKM. The CDR3 is 13 amino acids. Here the CDR3 DNA reads TGTGCCAGCAGTTTGACGGGGGCTGGGGGCTACACCTTC. This sequence encodes CASSLTGAGGYTF.

Only a few counts were recorded for this clonotype. One end of the junction is discordant with germline, which a read error may explain. The chain carries TRBV11-2 and TRBJ2-3; D is perhaps TRBD1 (6 bases). This CDR3 spans 13 amino acids. The germline V gene encodes CDR1 SGHAT and CDR2 FQNNGV. The CDR3, as DNA: TGTGCCAGCAGGGGGGCCATCCAGGGCCGCGAGCATTTT. Residues: CASRGAIQGREHF.

Points on this clonotype: A junction end diverges from the germline sequence, so it may reflect a read error. The rearrangement uses TRBV18 and TRBJ2-6; D unresolved. Germline values: CDR1 KGHSH, CDR2 LQKENI. The CDR3 consists of 14 residues. The CDR3 region is CANSLLIGANVLTF. The CDR3 DNA reads TGTGCCAACTCACTCCTGATTGGGGCCAACGTCCTGACTTTC. The entire variable domain, with the rest obtained from reference TRBV18 and TRBJ2-6, is as follows: NAGVMQNPRHLVRRRGQEARLRCSPMKGHSHVYWYRQLPEEGLKFMVYLQKENIIDESGMPKERFSAEFPKEGPSILRIQQVVRGDSAAYFCANSLLIGANVLTFGAGSRLTVL.

This clonotype was observed a handful of times. The rearrangement uses TRBV27 and TRBJ2-2; 13 positions match TRBD2. Germline V lookup: CDR1 MNHEY, CDR2 SMNVEV (reference sequence). CDR3 size: 17 residues. V dropped 8 bases and J dropped 6; count of bases not matched to a gene: 12. This chain's CDR3 is CASRLAGGMSWPGELFF. DNA of the CDR3: TGTGCCAGCCGACTAGCGGGAGGAATGAGTTGGCCCGGGGAGCTGTTTTTT.

Only a few counts were recorded for this clonotype. The chain is built from TRBV10-3 and TRBJ1-3, with 7 bases that match TRBD1. Germline values: CDR1 ENHRY, CDR2 SYGVKD. The J segment lost 4 bases and the V segment lost 7 bases, leaving 1 base of the junction unmatched. The CDR3 runs 12 residues. The CDR3 nucleotides read TGTGCCATCAAACAGGGGGGAAACACCATATATTTT. It specifies CAIKQGGNTIYF.

This clonotype was seen repeatedly, ten times or more. This chain uses TRBV6-6 with TRBJ2-5, with 9 nucleotides matching TRBD1. This CDR3 is 16 amino acids long. Germline CDR1 MNHNY, CDR2 SVGAGI (reference sequence). The V segment lost 7 bases and the J segment 3 bases; nucleotides outside the gene matches: 12. The CDR3 here is CASNLQGAIRKETQYF. In DNA, the CDR3 is TGTGCCAGCAATCTACAGGGGGCCATTCGAAAAGAGACCCAGTACTTC.

V usage is TRBV5-1 and J usage is TRBJ2-1, with a weak D call TRBD2 (6 bases). Germline assignment: CDR1 SGHRS and CDR2 YFSETQ. The V end was cut by 0 bases, the J end by 7 bases, with 14 bases between. The CDR3 length is 15 residues. DNA for the CDR3: TGCGCCAGCAGCTTGGATTTGACTAGGGGTAATGAGCAGTTCTTC. Translating it yields CASSLDLTRGNEQFF.

The chain combines TRBV4-1 with TRBJ2-3, with no clear D. The V gene lost 4 bases and the J gene lost 4 bases, with 12 bases spanning the gap. The CDR3 runs to 14 residues. CDR1 MGHRA and CDR2 YSYEKL come from the germline V gene. CDR3 loop: CASSPLPGSDTQYF. For the CDR3, the DNA is TGCGCCAGCAGCCCCCTCCCGGGCTCAGATACGCAGTATTTT.

This clonotype was seen a handful of times. The chain has TRBV4-1 and TRBJ1-6, with 7 positions matching TRBD1. V lost 3 bases, J lost 7 bases, and 6 bases stayed unmatched. Per the germline V gene, CDR1 is MGHRA and CDR2 is YSYEKL. The CDR3 loop spans 15 amino acids. The CDR3 region has the DNA TGCGCCAGCAGCCAGTCGGACAGGCAGAATTCACCCCTCCACTTT. It codes for CASSQSDRQNSPLHF.

This clonotype was recorded a few times. The V call is TRBV15, the J call TRBJ2-7, with 8 bases lining up with TRBD2. The length of the CDR3 is 14 residues. V shed 5 bases and J 4 bases; nucleotides not matched to a gene: 7. The germline CDR1 and CDR2 sequences are LNHNV and YYDKDF (reference sequence). The CDR3 nucleotides read TGTGCCACCAGCCCTCCGGGGGGGAATTACGAGCAGTACTTC. It specifies CATSPPGGNYEQYF. Full variable domain (remainder filled in from reference TRBV15 and TRBJ2-7): DAMVIQNPRYQVTQFGKPVTLSCSQTLNHNVMYWYQQKSSQAPKLLFHYYDKDFNNEADTPDNFQSRRPNTSFCFLDIRSPGLGDTAMYLCATSPPGGNYEQYFGPGTRLTVT.

This clonotype was recorded at least ten times. V and J are TRBV29-1 and TRBJ1-5; D is possibly TRBD1 (5 bases). Germline values: CDR1 SQVTM, CDR2 ANQGSEA. The V and J ends lost 4 bases and 6 bases respectively, with 13 bases between them. The CDR3 covers 13 residues. DNA for the CDR3: TGCAGCGTTGGGCAGGGCGCCGGTCAGCCCCAGCATTTT. Translated: CSVGQGAGQPQHF.

This clonotype was seen many times. This rearrangement joins TRBV6-5 to TRBJ2-7, with D tentatively TRBD2 (5 bases). Germline V gene lookup returns CDR1 MNHEY and CDR2 SVGAGI. V was shortened by 4 bases and J by 7 bases, with 11 bases between the two germline ends. CDR3 length: 12 amino acids. The CDR3 region is CASSSFSGEQYF. CDR3 bases: TGTGCCAGCAGTTCCTTTTCGGGGGAGCAGTACTTC.

The V call is TRBV29-1, the J call TRBJ2-7; 9 bases agree with TRBD1. Germline values: CDR1 SQVTM, CDR2 ANQGSEA. J gave up 5 bases and V 2 bases, and 10 bases lay outside the gene matches. The length of the CDR3 is 15 residues. The CDR3 is CSVESRGQGFHEQYF. For the CDR3, the DNA is TGCAGCGTTGAATCTAGAGGACAGGGGTTCCACGAGCAGTACTTC.

Comment on this clonotype: Compared with germline, one end of the junction differs, possibly owing to a read error. The gene calls are TRBV7-2 and TRBJ2-3; 7 bases fit TRBD2. CDR3 length: 17 residues. Germline V CDR1 and CDR2: SGHTA, FQGNSA. The CDR3 protein is CVSSPDVLASGPDTQYF. CDR3 nucleotide sequence: TGTGTCAGCAGCCCGGACGTACTAGCGAGCGGCCCAGATACGCAGTATTTT.

This clonotype was seen repeatedly, ten times or more. The J gene is TRBJ1-1, the V gene TRBV4-1; TRBD1 agrees at 7 bases. The V gene's germline CDR1 is MGHRA and CDR2 YSYEKL. With 3 bases clipped from V and 1 base from J, the junction kept 11 bases outside the gene matches. This CDR3 is 17 amino acids long. The CDR3 region is CASSHRGAALPNTEAFF. CDR3 DNA: TGCGCCAGCAGCCACAGGGGGGCCGCGCTTCCGAACACTGAAGCTTTCTTT.

This clonotype was observed a few times. The V gene is TRBV29-1, the J gene TRBJ2-5, with D unresolved. The length of the CDR3 is 13 residues. Trimming shortened V by 3 bases and J by 3 bases, and 11 bases separated the two germline ends. Germline CDR1 is SQVTM and CDR2 is ANQGSEA. The CDR3 DNA follows: TGCAGCGTTGACGTTAACAGAAAAGAGACCCAGTACTTC. It encodes CSVDVNRKETQYF.

This clonotype came up many times. The V and J genes are TRBV4-3 and TRBJ1-1; 7 bases align to TRBD1. Trimming at V came to 1 base and at J to 1 base, leaving 6 bases not matched to a gene. This CDR3 is 16 amino acids long. From germline, CDR1 is LGHNA and CDR2 YSLEER. CDR3 nucleotide sequence: TGCGCCAGCAGCCAAGTCATACAGGGGTGGAACACTGAAGCTTTCTTT. Amino acids: CASSQVIQGWNTEAFF.

The V and J genes are TRBV20-1 and TRBJ2-7; D perhaps matches TRBD1 (6 bases). Germline CDR1 is DFQATT and CDR2 is SNEGSKA (reference sequence). This CDR3 has 13 amino acids. Trimming cost V 6 bases and J 3 bases, with 15 bases left between them. The CDR3 is CSAPRGSGYEQYF. The CDR3 DNA is TGCAGTGCCCCAAGGGGGAGCGGCTACGAGCAGTACTTC.

The rearrangement links TRBV28 to TRBJ2-3; a possible D gene is TRBD1 (6 bases). CDR3 size: 12 residues. Trimming left V 8 bases short and J 3 bases short, with 9 bases between. CDR1 is MDHEN, CDR2 SYDVKM, per germline. CDR3: CASGTKTDTQYF. The CDR3 nucleotides read TGTGCCAGCGGGACAAAAACAGATACGCAGTATTTT.

Ten or more counts support this clonotype. The V and J genes are TRBV2 and TRBJ1-3, with TRBD1 matching over 7 bases. V gave up 8 bases and J gave up 1 base; unmatched junction bases: 11. There are 16 residues in the CDR3. CDR1 and CDR2 (germline): SNHLY, FYNNEI. The CDR3 sequence: CASGIIRDRSGNTIYF. CDR3 coding DNA: TGTGCCAGCGGCATAATACGGGACAGATCTGGAAACACCATATATTTT.

The chain combines TRBV5-5 with TRBJ2-7; TRBD1 or TRBD2 may be the D gene (5 bases each). The V and J ends lost 2 bases and 2 bases respectively, with 11 bases between them. Germline-derived CDR1 and CDR2 are SGHKS and YYEKEE (reference sequence). The CDR3 runs to 14 residues. The CDR3 DNA follows: TGTGCCAGCAGCTTCCGGGACCGAGCCTACGAGCAGTACTTC. Protein product: CASSFRDRAYEQYF.